This record covers a single TCR beta chain. The protocol was immunoSEQ multiplex PCR, while the TCRdb copy is restricted to in-frame clones and leaves out a portion. The sample has more than 45,000 clones; about 90% are singletons. The germline V gene encodes CDR1 SQVTM and CDR2 ANQGSEA. V lost 3 bases, J lost 5 bases, and 13 bases lay in between. There are 13 residues in the CDR3. The record originates from a study of OX40 agonist ivuxolimab in advanced cancers. Study background: Every 2 weeks, patients received ivuxolimab intravenously, dosed at 0.01 to 10 mg/kg. Participants, around 80% male, averaged around 64 years of age, ranging from roughly 23 to 80.

Any history of autoimmune disease or systemic immunosuppression disqualified patients. The source of this sequence is an adult with an advanced solid tumor such as melanoma, head and neck, liver or kidney cancer. V and J are TRBV29-1 and TRBJ2-5, with D perhaps assigned TRBD1 or TRBD2 (5 bases each). The sample in question was CD4+ or CD8+ T cells sorted from blood, obtained in a trial of the OX40 agonist ivuxolimab. The CDR3 protein is CSVDGGREETQYF. CDR3 coding DNA: TGCAGCGTTGACGGCGGCAGGGAGGAGACCCAGTACTTC. The entire variable domain, with the rest obtained from reference TRBV29-1 and TRBJ2-5, is as follows: SAVISQKPSRDICQRGTSLTIQCQVDSQVTMMFWYRQQPGQSLTLIATANQGSEATYESGFVIDKFPISRPNLTFSTLTVSNMSPEDSSIYLCSVDGGREETQYFGPGTRLLVL.